What follows are 28 T cell receptor beta chains derived from one specimen sequenced in a study of vaccination and CD4 T cells after COVID-19. In TCRdb, the PCR reads were re-called with MiXCR into one record per CDR3 protein. Of about 24,000 distinct CDR3 sequences listed, under 65% were seen once; the top ten hold approximately 1%. Source: CD4+ T cells from blood, taken before SARS-CoV-2 vaccination. These receptors were taken from a human donor who had recovered from COVID-19.

Only a few counts were recorded for this clonotype. The V gene is TRBV6-1, the J gene TRBJ1-3; D is unclear. V was cut by 5 bases and J by 4 bases, with 12 bases left in between. CDR3 length: 14 residues. Germline V lookup: CDR1 MNHNS, CDR2 SASEGT. The CDR3 bases are TGTGCCAGCAGTCGCCGGCCTAAAGGAAACACCATATATTTT. It is translated as CASSRRPKGNTIYF.

The chain uses TRBV20-1 and TRBJ1-1, with TRBD1 matching over 9 bases. The CDR3 consists of 12 residues. Trimming took 5 bases from V and 6 from J; bases not matched to a gene: 4. Germline values: CDR1 DFQATT, CDR2 SNEGSKA (reference sequence). CDR3 loop: CSAAGQGAEAFF. DNA for the CDR3: TGCAGTGCTGCGGGACAGGGCGCTGAAGCTTTCTTT.

The V call is TRBV9, the J call TRBJ2-1; 9 bases match TRBD1. V lost 4 bases to trimming and J lost 6 bases; unmatched junction nucleotides: 14. CDR1 and CDR2 from the germline V gene are SGDLS and YYNGEE. This CDR3 is 17 amino acids long. The CDR3 DNA is TGTGCCAGCAGCCTACAGCCCCCGGGACAGGGAAGCAATGAGCAGTTCTTC. Amino acids: CASSLQPPGQGSNEQFF.

This chain uses TRBV4-1 with TRBJ1-6; a weak D match, TRBD1 (6 bases). The CDR3 spans 18 residues. Germline V lookup: CDR1 MGHRA, CDR2 YSYEKL. V was trimmed by 4 bases and J by 7 bases, leaving 23 bases between them. Written as DNA, the CDR3 is TGCGCCAGCAGCCTACTACAGGGTCGGTTCCTCCTGAATTCACCCCTCCACTTT. Translating it yields CASSLLQGRFLLNSPLHF.

Only a few counts were recorded for this clonotype. The rearrangement joins TRBV6-1 to TRBJ2-1; 9 nucleotides align to TRBD1. Germline CDR1 MNHNS, CDR2 SASEGT. The junction had 4 bases not matched to a gene; V was cut back by 6 bases and J by 4 bases. The CDR3 runs 14 residues. CDR3 nucleotide sequence: TGTGCCAGCAGGAGACAGGGGGTTTACAATGAGCAGTTCTTC. Protein sequence: CASRRQGVYNEQFF.

CDR3 nucleotide sequence: TGTGCCAGCAGCTTAGATTCGGGCCAGATCACCGGGGAGCTGTTTTTT. Amino acids: CASSLDSGQITGELFF. The chain employs TRBV11-2 and TRBJ2-2; D is unclear. V was trimmed by 0 bases and J by 4 bases, leaving 12 bases between them. The germline gives CDR1 SGHAT, CDR2 FQNNGV. The CDR3 loop spans 16 amino acids.

The table lists this clonotype with a few counts. The chain couples TRBV20-1 to TRBJ1-5; D gene uncertain. The V end lost 6 bases, the J end lost 4 bases, and 16 bases lay between the germline ends. This CDR3 comprises 14 residues. The germline V gene has CDR1 DFQATT and CDR2 SNEGSKA (reference sequence). In DNA form, the CDR3 reads TGCAGTGCCGCTACGGTGTCCATAAATCAGCCCCAGCATTTT. It codes for CSAATVSINQPQHF.

This clonotype was observed a few times. V is TRBV20-1 and J is TRBJ2-5, with 10 bases lining up with TRBD2. The CDR3 length is 15 residues. The V gene end was trimmed by 6 bases and the J gene end by 1 base; junction bases not matched to a gene: 8. CDR1 DFQATT and CDR2 SNEGSKA come from the germline V gene (reference sequence). The CDR3 DNA is TGCAGTGCCCCTACCGGGACTAGCGTCCAAGAGACCCAGTACTTC. Translated: CSAPTGTSVQETQYF.

The chain employs TRBV12-3 or TRBV12-4 and TRBJ2-7, with D perhaps matching TRBD2 (6 bases). V lost 3 bases, J lost 6 bases, and 15 bases lay in between. The CDR3 covers 14 residues. The CDR3 DNA reads TGTGCCAGCAGTTTGGGTGGAGGGGCGGCCGAGCAGTACTTC. Protein: CASSLGGGAAEQYF.

The chain recombines TRBV23-1 with TRBJ2-1; 12 bases map to TRBD1. TRBV23-1 is assigned to the ORF class and has an uncertain function. The J segment lost 1 base and the V segment lost 3 bases, leaving 1 base of the junction unmatched. The CDR3 loop spans 16 amino acids. The DNA for the CDR3 is TGCGCCAGCAGTCAGGGACAGGGGGCTTCCTACAATGAGCAGTTCTTC. Translated, it gives CASSQGQGASYNEQFF.

This sequence joins TRBV2 and TRBJ2-7; 7 bases map to TRBD2. Germline CDR1 and CDR2: SNHLY and FYNNEI. The CDR3 is 12 residues long. Trimming at V came to 6 bases and at J to 2 bases, leaving 1 base not matched to a gene. The CDR3 sequence: CASRGGAYEQYF. As DNA, the CDR3 is TGTGCCAGCAGGGGGGGGGCCTACGAGCAGTACTTC.

The chain is built from TRBV28 and TRBJ2-7; no clear D. Trimming removed 3 bases at V and 0 bases at J, with 12 bases between. The germline CDR1 and CDR2 sequences are MDHEN and SYDVKM. The CDR3 runs 15 residues. This CDR3 is CASSFFAIPSYEQYF. The CDR3 DNA follows: TGTGCCAGCAGTTTTTTTGCGATCCCCTCCTACGAGCAGTACTTC.

This clonotype appeared once. The chain employs TRBV18 and TRBJ1-6; D remains ambiguous. CDR3 length equals 12 residues. Germline V gene lookup returns CDR1 KGHSH and CDR2 LQKENI. V was pared by 2 bases and J by 8 bases, with 4 bases between. Here the CDR3 DNA reads TGTGCCAGCTCACCAGGGGATTCACCCCTCCACTTT. It specifies CASSPGDSPLHF.

The chain carries TRBV21-1 and TRBJ2-7; the table's D call of TRBD1 was not tested on the DNA. TRBV21-1 corresponds to a pseudogene. The CDR3 loop spans 14 amino acids. CDR3 DNA: TGTGCCAGCAGCCGGGACAGGCGATCCTACGAGCAGTACTTC. Residues: CASSRDRRSYEQYF.

CDR3 sequence reads: CASSYWPGQGASEQYF. CDR3 nucleotides: TGTGCCAGCAGTTATTGGCCGGGACAGGGGGCGTCCGAGCAGTACTTC. The chain links TRBV6-5 to TRBJ2-7, with TRBD1 matching 12 bases. V dropped 3 bases and J dropped 6; count of bases not matched to a gene: 9. This CDR3 region has 16 residues. Germline V gene data show CDR1 as MNHEY and CDR2 as SVGAGI.

The chain recombines TRBV24-1 with TRBJ2-1; TRBD2 agrees at 7 bases. There are 16 residues in the CDR3. V lost 2 bases, J lost 6 bases, and 9 bases stayed unmatched. Per the germline V gene, CDR1 is KGHDR and CDR2 is SFDVKD. CDR3 protein: CATSDYGAGVSNEQFF. The CDR3 DNA reads TGTGCCACCAGTGATTACGGGGCGGGAGTCAGCAATGAGCAGTTCTTC.

The chain joins TRBV6-5 to TRBJ2-1, with D uncertain. The germline V gene encodes CDR1 MNHEY and CDR2 SVGAGI. V lost 4 bases and J lost 0, with 10 bases in between. The CDR3 loop spans 15 amino acids. The CDR3 sequence: CASSLDGISYNEQFF. The CDR3 DNA sequence: TGTGCCAGCAGTTTAGACGGTATCTCCTACAATGAGCAGTTCTTC.

The rearrangement links TRBV28 to TRBJ2-1; D is unclear. Germline V CDR1 and CDR2: MDHEN, SYDVKM. V dropped 6 bases and J dropped 1 base, with 10 bases sitting between them. The CDR3 contains 14 residues. This CDR3 is CASRESNSYNEQFF. The CDR3 DNA sequence: TGTGCCAGCAGAGAGTCGAATTCCTACAATGAGCAGTTCTTC.

This clonotype has more than one count but fewer than ten. This rearrangement joins TRBV21-1 to TRBJ1-5. TRBV21-1 is given as a pseudogene. The CDR3 covers 14 residues. CDR3 loop: CASTSGVFNQPQHF. The CDR3 DNA reads TGTGCCAGCACCTCCGGAGTCTTCAATCAGCCCCAGCATTTT.

This clonotype occurred a few times. The chain's CDR3 is CASSLRAPTGALPYEQYF. The DNA of the CDR3 is TGTGCCAGCAGCTTAAGGGCCCCAACAGGGGCGCTACCCTACGAGCAGTACTTC. The chain is built from TRBV7-2 and TRBJ2-7, with TRBD1 identical over 7 bases. This CDR3 region has 18 residues. Germline CDR1 is SGHTA and CDR2 is FQGNSA. V was clipped by 2 bases and J by 2 bases; unmatched bases: 15. Full variable domain (missing parts from reference TRBV7-2 and TRBJ2-7): GAGVSQSPSNKVTEKGKDVELRCDPISGHTALYWYRQSLGQGLEFLIYFQGNSAPDKSGLPSDRFSAERTGGSVSTLTIQRTQQEDSAVYLCASSLRAPTGALPYEQYFGPGTRLTVT.

This clonotype was observed a few times. The genes are TRBV24-1 and TRBJ1-5, with 7 nucleotides matching TRBD1. V lost 9 bases to trimming and J lost 2 bases; unmatched junction nucleotides: 12. From germline, CDR1 is KGHDR and CDR2 SFDVKD. The CDR3 has 16 amino acids. CDR3 loop: CATSPREGAGNQPQHF. CDR3 coding DNA: TGTGCCACCTCTCCGAGGGAGGGGGCGGGCAATCAGCCCCAGCATTTT.

This clonotype has a handful of counts. The V gene is TRBV20-1, the J gene TRBJ2-2, with TRBD2 identical over 7 bases. Trimming at V came to 6 bases and at J to 0 bases, leaving 4 bases not matched to a gene. Germline CDR1 and CDR2: DFQATT and SNEGSKA (reference sequence). The length of the CDR3 is 14 residues. CDR3: CSAPGGANTGELFF. The DNA for the CDR3 is TGCAGTGCCCCGGGAGGCGCGAACACCGGGGAGCTGTTTTTT.

In its sample, this clonotype was seen once. This chain joins TRBV7-2 and TRBJ2-3; maybe TRBD2 (6 bases). The V end was cut by 1 base, the J end by 2 bases, with 10 bases between. CDR3 length: 15 residues. CDR1 SGHTA and CDR2 FQGNSA come from the germline V gene. CDR3 residues: CASSLGGTYTDTQYF. CDR3 sequence (DNA): TGTGCCAGCAGCTTAGGAGGGACTTACACAGATACGCAGTATTTT.

The chain is built from TRBV20-1 and TRBJ2-1; TRBD2 aligns across 11 bases. The CDR3 runs 15 residues. Germline V lookup: CDR1 DFQATT, CDR2 SNEGSKA (reference sequence). The V gene end was trimmed by 1 base and the J gene end by 9 bases; junction bases not matched to a gene: 8. As DNA, the CDR3 is TGCAGTGCTAGAGTACTAGCGGGAGTCGTTCGTGAGCAGTTCTTC. Encoded protein: CSARVLAGVVREQFF.

The CDR3 is CASIGLTYEQYF. CDR3 nucleotide sequence: TGTGCCAGCATAGGACTGACCTACGAGCAGTACTTC. J is TRBJ2-7 and V is TRBV2; D may be TRBD2 (5 bases). The germline gives CDR1 SNHLY, CDR2 FYNNEI. This CDR3 has 12 amino acids. Trimming removed 7 bases at V and 2 bases at J, with 9 bases between.

This clonotype was picked up a small number of times. Here the CDR3 DNA reads TGTGCCAGCAGCCGGACCGGGACGGGCACCGGGGAGCTGTTTTTT. Translation gives CASSRTGTGTGELFF. V usage is TRBV7-9 and J usage is TRBJ2-2, with D tentatively TRBD1 or TRBD2 (5 bases each). With 5 bases removed from V and 4 bases from J, the gap between germline ends came to 14 bases. The CDR3 has 15 amino acids. Germline assignment: CDR1 SEHNR and CDR2 FQNEAQ (reference sequence).

The rearrangement links TRBV15 to TRBJ2-1, with 12 nucleotides matching TRBD2. Trimming cost V 0 bases and J 10 bases; bases outside gene matches: 7. The CDR3 is 16 amino acids. Per germline, CDR1 LNHNV and CDR2 YYDKDF (reference sequence). CDR3 nucleotide sequence: TGTGCCACCAGCAGAGATCGGACTAGCGGGAACTACGAGCAGTTCTTC. Amino acids: CATSRDRTSGNYEQFF.

The chain has TRBV6-2 or TRBV6-3 and TRBJ2-3; D remains ambiguous. CDR3 length: 12 amino acids. Germline CDR1 and CDR2: MNHEY and SVGEGT. The ends were cut back, 6 bases at V and 2 bases at J, with 6 bases in the middle. The CDR3 DNA reads as TGTGCCAGCAGGAGTACCACAGATACGCAGTATTTT. Translated, it gives CASRSTTDTQYF.